The next 10 T cell receptor beta chains were all read from a single sample in a study of T cell changes during pregnancy in multiple sclerosis. Libraries were prepared by immunoSEQ multiplex PCR; TCRdb keeps only in-frame clonotypes and omits some of them. The sample carries about 42,000 clones, about 95% recorded once. Material: peripheral blood, obtained in the second trimester of pregnancy. These receptors all come from a female donor with multiple sclerosis, enrolled in a pregnancy study.

This chain joins TRBV10-3 and TRBJ1-5; D gene ambiguous. The V gene lost 6 bases and the J gene lost 2 bases, with 11 bases spanning the gap. CDR1 is ENHRY and CDR2 is SYGVKD in the germline V gene. The CDR3 runs 14 residues. The CDR3 sequence is CAISSRRGNQPQHF. CDR3 in DNA: TGTGCCATCAGCTCCCGGAGGGGCAATCAGCCCCAGCATTTT.

The chain links TRBV11-1 to TRBJ1-3; D gene unclear. Trimming took 2 bases from V and 2 from J, leaving 7 bases between them. CDR3 size: 14 residues. Germline loops: CDR1 SGHAT, CDR2 FQDESV (reference sequence). Here the CDR3 reads CASSLSPAGNTIYF. Written as DNA, the CDR3 is TGTGCCAGCAGCTTATCCCCAGCTGGAAACACCATATATTTT.

The chain recombines TRBV25-1 with TRBJ2-6, with D uncertain. The CDR3 has 15 residues. V lost 4 bases, J lost 0 bases, and 7 bases lay in between. The germline CDR1 and CDR2 sequences are MGHDK and SYGVNS. Here the CDR3 DNA reads TGTGCCAGCAGTGCCCGTAGCTCTGGGGCCAACGTCCTGACTTTC. Protein product: CASSARSSGANVLTF.

This rearrangement joins TRBV12-5 to TRBJ1-1, with no clear D. Germline lookup yields CDR1 LGHNT and CDR2 FRNRAP. V lost 1 base and J 4 bases, leaving 19 bases between the germline ends. CDR3 size: 17 residues. The CDR3 region is CASGLDPFEGLSTEAFF. CDR3 in DNA: TGTGCTAGTGGTTTGGATCCCTTTGAGGGTCTGTCCACTGAAGCTTTCTTT.

V and J are TRBV7-6 and TRBJ2-7, with 9 bases matching TRBD1. CDR1 and CDR2 (germline): SGHVS, FNYEAQ. Trimming cost V 0 bases and J 6 bases; bases outside gene matches: 3. This CDR3 has 14 amino acids. DNA of the CDR3: TGTGCCAGCAGCTTAGCGGGGACAGGGCCCGAGCAGTACTTC. Its translation is CASSLAGTGPEQYF.

The chain links TRBV28 to TRBJ1-5; the D gene is possibly TRBD1 (6 bases). Germline V gene sequence: CDR1 MDHEN, CDR2 SYDVKM. Trimming took 1 base from V and 0 from J, leaving 13 bases between them. The CDR3 is 17 residues long. CDR3 in amino acids: CASSLSPGQPSNQPQHF. As DNA, the CDR3 is TGTGCCAGCAGTTTATCCCCGGGACAACCTAGCAATCAGCCCCAGCATTTT.

V and J are TRBV21-1 and TRBJ1-1; the tabulated D call, TRBD1, remains unverified against the DNA. TRBV21-1 constitutes a pseudogene. The CDR3 length is 16 residues. This CDR3 reads CASRKITGALDTEAFF. CDR3 coding DNA: TGTGCCAGCAGAAAGATTACAGGGGCGCTGGACACTGAAGCTTTCTTT.

The CDR3 region is CASSPLRGRPNYGYTF. The CDR3 DNA reads as TGTGCCAGCAGTCCCCTCAGGGGGCGCCCAAACTATGGCTACACCTTC. This rearrangement joins TRBV27 to TRBJ1-2; 8 bases are a match to TRBD1. The V and J ends lost 5 bases and 2 bases, in that order; junction bases with no gene match: 10. Germline V CDR1 and CDR2: MNHEY, SMNVEV (reference sequence). This CDR3 is built from 16 residues.

This clone was seen once. This sequence joins TRBV5-1 and TRBJ2-1; D gene uncertain. The length of the CDR3 is 13 residues. The V gene's germline CDR1 is SGHRS and CDR2 YFSETQ. V was clipped by 6 bases and J by 6 bases, with 13 bases between them. DNA for the CDR3: TGCGCCAGCAAAGATACATCAGGCAATGAGCAGTTCTTC. Protein sequence: CASKDTSGNEQFF.

The chain has TRBV12-5 and TRBJ2-3, with a tentative D call TRBD2 (6 bases). Germline V gives CDR1 LGHNT, CDR2 FRNRAP. Between the trimmed V and J ends, which lost 0 bases and 2 bases, there was a span of 12 bases. The CDR3 is 16 residues long. The CDR3 DNA sequence: TGTGCTAGTGGTTTGGTGAGTGGAGGGGACACAGATACGCAGTATTTT. This sequence encodes CASGLVSGGDTDTQYF.